The subject of this entry is one T cell receptor beta chain. Its antigen is as yet unknown. This sample was included in a study of blood T cells in healthy people across ages. General study points: Observed TCR beta diversity per million T cells went down as age went up. This fall followed a roughly linear course with age.

Germline CDR1 SGHTA, CDR2 FQGNSA. CDR3 length: 14 residues. The V gene lost 2 bases and the J gene lost 4 bases, with 10 bases spanning the gap. Each sample provided at least 5 micrograms of extracted total RNA. With a J-beta primer mix and a sample-barcoded 5' primer, a second PCR ran roughly 6 to 11 cycles. TCRdb independently ran MiXCR on the 5' RACE reads; one entry per CDR3 protein. The table records roughly 1 million distinct CDR3 sequences, roughly 24% of them present only once. Another study also made use of these data, one on T cells of mothers and their children. That paper notes: Related mother-child pairs showed slightly, non-significantly higher overlap than unrelated pairs.

This TCR derives from a girl aged 2 to 10 in good health. The chain combines TRBV7-2 with TRBJ2-3; D unresolved. The specimen sequenced was blood. CDR3 protein: CASSLTSLADTQYF. The CDR3 DNA is TGTGCCAGCAGCTTAACTTCCCTAGCAGATACGCAGTATTTT.